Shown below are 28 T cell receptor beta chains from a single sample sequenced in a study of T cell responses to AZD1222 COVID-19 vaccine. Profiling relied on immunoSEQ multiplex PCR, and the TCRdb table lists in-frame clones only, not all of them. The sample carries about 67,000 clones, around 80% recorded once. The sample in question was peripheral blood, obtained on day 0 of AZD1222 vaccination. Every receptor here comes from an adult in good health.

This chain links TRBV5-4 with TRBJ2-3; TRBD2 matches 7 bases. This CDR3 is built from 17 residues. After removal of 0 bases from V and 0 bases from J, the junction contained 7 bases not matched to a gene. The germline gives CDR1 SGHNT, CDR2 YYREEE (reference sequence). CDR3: CASSLAAGDHSTDTQYF. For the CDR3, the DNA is TGTGCCAGCAGCTTGGCCGCGGGGGACCATAGCACAGATACGCAGTATTTT.

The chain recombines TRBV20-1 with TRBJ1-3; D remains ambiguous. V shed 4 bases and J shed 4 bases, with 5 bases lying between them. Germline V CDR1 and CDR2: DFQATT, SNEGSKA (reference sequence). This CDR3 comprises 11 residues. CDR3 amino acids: CSAMEGNTIYF. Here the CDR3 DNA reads TGCAGTGCTATGGAAGGAAACACCATATATTTT.

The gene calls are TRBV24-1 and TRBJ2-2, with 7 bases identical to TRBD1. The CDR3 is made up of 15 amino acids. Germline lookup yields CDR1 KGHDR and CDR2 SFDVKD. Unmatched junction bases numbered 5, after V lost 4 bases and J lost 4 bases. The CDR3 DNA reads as TGTGCCACCAGTGACTACAGGGGCAGCACCGGGGAGCTGTTTTTT. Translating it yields CATSDYRGSTGELFF.

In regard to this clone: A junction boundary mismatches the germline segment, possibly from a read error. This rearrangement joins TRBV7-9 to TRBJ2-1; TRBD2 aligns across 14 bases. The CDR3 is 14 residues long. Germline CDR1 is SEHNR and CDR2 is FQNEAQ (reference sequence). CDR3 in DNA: TGTGCCAGCAGCCCGGGACTAGCGGGAGCGGCGGTGGTCTTC. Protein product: CASSPGLAGAAVVF.

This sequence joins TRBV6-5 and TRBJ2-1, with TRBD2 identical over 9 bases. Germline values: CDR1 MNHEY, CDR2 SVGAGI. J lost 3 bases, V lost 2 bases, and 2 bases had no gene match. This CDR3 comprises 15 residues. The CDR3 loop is CASSYKTSGYNEQFF. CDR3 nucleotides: TGTGCCAGCAGTTACAAGACTAGCGGCTACAATGAGCAGTTCTTC.

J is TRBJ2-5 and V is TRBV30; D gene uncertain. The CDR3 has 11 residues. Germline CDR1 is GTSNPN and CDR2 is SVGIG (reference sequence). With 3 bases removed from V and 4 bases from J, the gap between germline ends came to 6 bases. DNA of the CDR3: TGTGCCTGGAGGGTGGGAGAGACCCAGTACTTC. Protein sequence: CAWRVGETQYF.

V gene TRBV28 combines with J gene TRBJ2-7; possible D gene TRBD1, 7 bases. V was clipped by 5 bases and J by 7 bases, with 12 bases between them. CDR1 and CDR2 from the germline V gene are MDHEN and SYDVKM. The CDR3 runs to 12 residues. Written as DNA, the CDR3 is TGTGCCAGCAGTATACAGGGGAGGGAGCAGTACTTC. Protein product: CASSIQGREQYF.

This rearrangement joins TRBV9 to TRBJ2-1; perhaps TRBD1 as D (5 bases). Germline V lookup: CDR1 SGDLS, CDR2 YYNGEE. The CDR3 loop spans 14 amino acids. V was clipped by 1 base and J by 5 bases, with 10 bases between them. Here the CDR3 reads CASSVRGQDNEQFF. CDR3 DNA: TGTGCCAGCAGCGTAAGGGGCCAGGACAATGAGCAGTTCTTC.

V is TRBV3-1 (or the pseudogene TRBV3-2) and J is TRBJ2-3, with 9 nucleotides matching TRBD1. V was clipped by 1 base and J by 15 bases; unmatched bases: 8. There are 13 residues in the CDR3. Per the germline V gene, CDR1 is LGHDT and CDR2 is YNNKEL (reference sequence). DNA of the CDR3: TGTGCCAGCAGCCAAGTTCGGGACAGGGCCATTTATTTT. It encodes CASSQVRDRAIYF.

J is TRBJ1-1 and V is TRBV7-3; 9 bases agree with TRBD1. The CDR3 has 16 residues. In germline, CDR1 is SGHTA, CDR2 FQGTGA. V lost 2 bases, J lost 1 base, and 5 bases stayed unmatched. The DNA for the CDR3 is TGTGCCAGCAGCTTAGGGGACAGGGTTAGGAACACTGAAGCTTTCTTT. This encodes CASSLGDRVRNTEAFF.

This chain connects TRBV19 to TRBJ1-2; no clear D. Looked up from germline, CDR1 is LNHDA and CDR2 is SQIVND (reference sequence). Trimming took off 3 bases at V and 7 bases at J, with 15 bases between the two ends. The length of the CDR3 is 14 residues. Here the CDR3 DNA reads TGTGCCAGTAGTATCGGGCGGGGAAGCGGTGGCTACACCTTC. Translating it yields CASSIGRGSGGYTF.

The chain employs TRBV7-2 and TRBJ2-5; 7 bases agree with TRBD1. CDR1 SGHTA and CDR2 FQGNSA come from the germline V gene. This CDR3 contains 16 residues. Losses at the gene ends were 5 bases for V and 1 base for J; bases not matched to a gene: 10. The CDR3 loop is CASSLAGTVIQETQYF. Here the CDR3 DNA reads TGTGCCAGCAGCCTCGCCGGGACAGTCATCCAAGAGACCCAGTACTTC.

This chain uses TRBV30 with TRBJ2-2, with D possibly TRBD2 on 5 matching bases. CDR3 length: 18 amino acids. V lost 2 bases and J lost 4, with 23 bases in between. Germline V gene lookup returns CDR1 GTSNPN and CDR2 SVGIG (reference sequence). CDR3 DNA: TGTGCCTGGAGTTCGCCTAAAGCGGCGGGCATATCCACCGGGGAGCTGTTTTTT. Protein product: CAWSSPKAAGISTGELFF.

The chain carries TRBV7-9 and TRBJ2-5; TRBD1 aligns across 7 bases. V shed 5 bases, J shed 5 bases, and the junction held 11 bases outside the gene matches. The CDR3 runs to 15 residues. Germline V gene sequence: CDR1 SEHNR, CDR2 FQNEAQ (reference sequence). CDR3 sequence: CASSGLGQTRETQYF. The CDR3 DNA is TGTGCCAGCAGCGGATTGGGACAGACGAGGGAGACCCAGTACTTC.

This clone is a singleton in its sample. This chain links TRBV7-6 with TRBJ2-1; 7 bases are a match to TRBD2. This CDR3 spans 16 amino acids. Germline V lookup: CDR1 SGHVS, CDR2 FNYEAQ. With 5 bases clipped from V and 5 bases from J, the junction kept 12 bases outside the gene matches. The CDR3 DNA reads TGTGCCAGCAGCAACCCCTACAGACGGGGGGACAATGAGCAGTTCTTC. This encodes CASSNPYRRGDNEQFF.

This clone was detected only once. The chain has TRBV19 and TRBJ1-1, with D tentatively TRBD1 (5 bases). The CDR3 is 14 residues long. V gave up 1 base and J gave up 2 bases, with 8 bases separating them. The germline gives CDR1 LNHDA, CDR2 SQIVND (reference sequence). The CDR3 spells CASSIVRGNTEAFF. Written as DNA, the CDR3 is TGTGCCAGTAGTATAGTTAGGGGAAACACTGAAGCTTTCTTT.

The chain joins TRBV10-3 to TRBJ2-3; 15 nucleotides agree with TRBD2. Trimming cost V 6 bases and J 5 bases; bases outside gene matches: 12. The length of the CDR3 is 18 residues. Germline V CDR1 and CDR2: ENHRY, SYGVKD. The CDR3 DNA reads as TGTGCCATCAGCAGGACTAGCGGGGGGGCGAATAAGGTAGATACGCAGTATTTT. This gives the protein CAISRTSGGANKVDTQYF.

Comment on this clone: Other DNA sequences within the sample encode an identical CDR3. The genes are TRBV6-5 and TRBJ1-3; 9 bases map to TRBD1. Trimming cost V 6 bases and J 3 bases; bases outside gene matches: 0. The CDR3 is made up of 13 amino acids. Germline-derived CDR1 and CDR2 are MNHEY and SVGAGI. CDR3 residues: CASRTGGGNTIYF. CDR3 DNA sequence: TGTGCCAGCAGGACAGGGGGTGGAAACACCATATATTTT.

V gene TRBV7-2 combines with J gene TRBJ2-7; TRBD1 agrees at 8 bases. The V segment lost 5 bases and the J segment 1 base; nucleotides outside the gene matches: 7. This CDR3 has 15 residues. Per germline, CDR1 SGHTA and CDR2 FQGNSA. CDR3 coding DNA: TGTGCCAGCAGCAGGCCGGACAGGGTTTCCTACGAGCAGTACTTC. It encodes CASSRPDRVSYEQYF.

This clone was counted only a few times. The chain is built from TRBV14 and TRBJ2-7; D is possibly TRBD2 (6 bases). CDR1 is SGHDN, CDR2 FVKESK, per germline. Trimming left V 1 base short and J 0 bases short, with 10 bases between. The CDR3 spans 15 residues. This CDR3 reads CASSQAGGNSYEQYF. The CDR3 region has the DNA TGTGCCAGCAGCCAAGCCGGAGGGAACTCCTACGAGCAGTACTTC.

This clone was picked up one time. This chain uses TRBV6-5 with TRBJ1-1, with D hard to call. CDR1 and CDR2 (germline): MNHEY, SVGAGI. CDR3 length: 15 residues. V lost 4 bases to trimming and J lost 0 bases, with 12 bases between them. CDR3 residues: CASSWGAELNTEAFF. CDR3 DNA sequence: TGTGCCAGCAGTTGGGGAGCCGAACTGAACACTGAAGCTTTCTTT.

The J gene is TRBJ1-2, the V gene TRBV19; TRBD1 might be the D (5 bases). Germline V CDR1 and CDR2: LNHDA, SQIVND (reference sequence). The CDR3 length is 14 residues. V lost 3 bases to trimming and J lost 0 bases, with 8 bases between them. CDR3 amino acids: CASSMGRANYGYTF. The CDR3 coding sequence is TGTGCCAGTAGTATGGGGCGAGCTAACTATGGCTACACCTTC.

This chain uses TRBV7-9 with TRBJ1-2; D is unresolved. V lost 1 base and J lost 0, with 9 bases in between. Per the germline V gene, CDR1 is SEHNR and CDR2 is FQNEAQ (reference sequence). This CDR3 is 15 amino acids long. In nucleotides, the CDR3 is TGTGCCAGCAGCTTAGAGGCAGGAACTAACTATGGCTACACCTTC. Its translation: CASSLEAGTNYGYTF.

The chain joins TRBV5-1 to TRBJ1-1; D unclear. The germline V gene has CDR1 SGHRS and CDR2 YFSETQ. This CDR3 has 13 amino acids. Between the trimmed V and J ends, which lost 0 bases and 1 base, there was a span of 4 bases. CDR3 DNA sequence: TGCGCCAGCAGCTTGGCCTCGAACACTGAAGCTTTCTTT. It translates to CASSLASNTEAFF.

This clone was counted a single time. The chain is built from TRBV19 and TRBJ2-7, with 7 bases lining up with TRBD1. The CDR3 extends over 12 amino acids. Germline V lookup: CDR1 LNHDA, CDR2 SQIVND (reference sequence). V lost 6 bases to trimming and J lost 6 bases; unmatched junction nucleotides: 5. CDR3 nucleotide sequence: TGTGCCAGTAGCCCGACAGGGTCCGAGCAGTACTTC. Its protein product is CASSPTGSEQYF.

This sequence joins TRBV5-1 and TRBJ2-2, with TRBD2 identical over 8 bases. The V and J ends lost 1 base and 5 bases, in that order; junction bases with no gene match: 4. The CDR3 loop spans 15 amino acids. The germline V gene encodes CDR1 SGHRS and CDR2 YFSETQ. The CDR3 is CASSLSGGRTGELFF. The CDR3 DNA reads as TGCGCCAGCAGCTTGTCGGGAGGGAGAACCGGGGAGCTGTTTTTT.

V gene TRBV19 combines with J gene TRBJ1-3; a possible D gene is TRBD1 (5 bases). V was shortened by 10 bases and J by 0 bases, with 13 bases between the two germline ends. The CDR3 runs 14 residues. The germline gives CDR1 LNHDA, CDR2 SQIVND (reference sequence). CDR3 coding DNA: TGTGCCACCCTAAAGAGGGGCTCTGGAAACACCATATATTTT. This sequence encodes CATLKRGSGNTIYF.

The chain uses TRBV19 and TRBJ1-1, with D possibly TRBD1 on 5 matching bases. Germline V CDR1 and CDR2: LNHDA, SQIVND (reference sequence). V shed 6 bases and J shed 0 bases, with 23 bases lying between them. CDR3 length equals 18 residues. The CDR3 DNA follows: TGTGCCAGTAGAGCCCCGGGGACCCGGCGCGCCATGAACACTGAAGCTTTCTTT. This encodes CASRAPGTRRAMNTEAFF. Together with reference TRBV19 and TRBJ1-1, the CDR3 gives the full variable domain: DGGITQSPKYLFRKEGQNVTLSCEQNLNHDAMYWYRQDPGQGLRLIYYSQIVNDFQKGDIAEGYSVSREKKESFPLTVTSAQKNPTAFYLCASRAPGTRRAMNTEAFFGQGTRLTVV.